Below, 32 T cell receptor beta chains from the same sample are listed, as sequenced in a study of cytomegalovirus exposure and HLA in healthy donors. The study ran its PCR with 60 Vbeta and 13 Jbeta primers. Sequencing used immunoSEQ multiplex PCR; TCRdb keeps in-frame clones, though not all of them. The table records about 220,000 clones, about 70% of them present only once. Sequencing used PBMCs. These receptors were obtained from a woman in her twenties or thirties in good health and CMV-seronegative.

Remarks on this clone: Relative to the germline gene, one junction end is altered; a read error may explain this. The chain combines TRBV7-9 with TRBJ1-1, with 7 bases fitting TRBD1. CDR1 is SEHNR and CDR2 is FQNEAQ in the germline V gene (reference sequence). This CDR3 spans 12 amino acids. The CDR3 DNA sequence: TGTTCCAGCAGCTCGGGACAGACATGGGCTTTCTTT. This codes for CSSSSGQTWAFF.

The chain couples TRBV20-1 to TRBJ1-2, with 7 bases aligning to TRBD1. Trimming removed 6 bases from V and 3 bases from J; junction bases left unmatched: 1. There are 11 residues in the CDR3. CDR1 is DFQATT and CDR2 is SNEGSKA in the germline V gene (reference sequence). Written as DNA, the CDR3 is TGCAGTGCGGGGACAGACTATGGCTACACCTTC. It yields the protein CSAGTDYGYTF.

In nucleotides, the CDR3 is TGTGCCTGGAGTGGAGCACAGGGCTCTGGGGCCAACGTCCTGACTTTC. This sequence encodes CAWSGAQGSGANVLTF. The V call is TRBV30, the J call TRBJ2-6, with D possibly being TRBD1 (6 bases). This CDR3 has 16 residues. V dropped 1 base and J dropped 0 bases, with 10 bases sitting between them. Per germline, CDR1 GTSNPN and CDR2 SVGIG (reference sequence).

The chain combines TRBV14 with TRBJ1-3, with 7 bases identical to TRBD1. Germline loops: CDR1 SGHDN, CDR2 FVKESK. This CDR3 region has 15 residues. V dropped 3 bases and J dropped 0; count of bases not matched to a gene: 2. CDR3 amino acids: CASSQGQFSGNTIYF. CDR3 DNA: TGTGCCAGCAGCCAGGGACAGTTCTCTGGAAACACCATATATTTT.

CDR3 sequence (DNA): TGTGCCAGCAGCCGGCCGGGACAGGGAGGGGGCTACACCTTC. It specifies CASSRPGQGGGYTF. This sequence joins TRBV11-2 and TRBJ1-2; 9 bases match TRBD1. J gave up 8 bases and V 5 bases, and 9 bases lay outside the gene matches. CDR1 is SGHAT, CDR2 FQNNGV, per germline. This CDR3 contains 14 residues.

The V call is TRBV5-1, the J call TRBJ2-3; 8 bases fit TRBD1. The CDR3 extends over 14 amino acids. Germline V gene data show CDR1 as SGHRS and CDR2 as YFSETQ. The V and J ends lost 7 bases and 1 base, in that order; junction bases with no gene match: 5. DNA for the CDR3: TGCGCCAGCGGACAGGGACAGGGCACAGATACGCAGTATTTT. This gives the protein CASGQGQGTDTQYF.

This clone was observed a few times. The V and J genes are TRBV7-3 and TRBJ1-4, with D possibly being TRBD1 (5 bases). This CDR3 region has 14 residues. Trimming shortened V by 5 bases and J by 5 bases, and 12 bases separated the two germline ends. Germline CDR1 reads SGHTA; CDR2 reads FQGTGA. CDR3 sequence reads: CASSQGRGNEKLFF. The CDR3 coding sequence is TGTGCCAGCAGCCAAGGAAGGGGCAATGAAAAACTGTTTTTT.

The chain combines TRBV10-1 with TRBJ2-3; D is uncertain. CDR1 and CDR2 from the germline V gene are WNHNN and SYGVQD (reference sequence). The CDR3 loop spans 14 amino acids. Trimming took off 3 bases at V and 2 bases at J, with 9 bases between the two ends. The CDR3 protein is CASSETRNTDTQYF. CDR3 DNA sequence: TGCGCCAGCAGTGAAACGAGAAACACAGATACGCAGTATTTT.

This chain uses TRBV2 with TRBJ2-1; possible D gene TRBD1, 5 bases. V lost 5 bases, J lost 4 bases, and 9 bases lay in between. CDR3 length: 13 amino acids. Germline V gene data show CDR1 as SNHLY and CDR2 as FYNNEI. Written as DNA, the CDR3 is TGTGCCAGCAGTTCGGACACGTACAATGAGCAGTTCTTC. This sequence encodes CASSSDTYNEQFF.

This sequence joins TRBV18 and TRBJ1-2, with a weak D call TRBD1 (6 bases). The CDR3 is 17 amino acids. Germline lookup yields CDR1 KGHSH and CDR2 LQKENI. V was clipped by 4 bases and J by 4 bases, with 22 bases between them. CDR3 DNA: TGTGCCAGCTCACTTGTCGGACTCACCCTGGGGGCCTATGGCTACACCTTC. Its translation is CASSLVGLTLGAYGYTF. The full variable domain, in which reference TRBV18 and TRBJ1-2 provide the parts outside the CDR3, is NAGVMQNPRHLVRRRGQEARLRCSPMKGHSHVYWYRQLPEEGLKFMVYLQKENIIDESGMPKERFSAEFPKEGPSILRIQQVVRGDSAAYFCASSLVGLTLGAYGYTFGSGTRLTVV.

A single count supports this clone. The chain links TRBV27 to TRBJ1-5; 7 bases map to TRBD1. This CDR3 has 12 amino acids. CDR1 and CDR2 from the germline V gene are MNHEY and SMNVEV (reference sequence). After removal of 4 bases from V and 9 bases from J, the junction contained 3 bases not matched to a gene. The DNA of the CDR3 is TGTGCCAGCAGTTCCCCAGGGGGGCCCCAGCATTTT. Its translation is CASSSPGGPQHF.

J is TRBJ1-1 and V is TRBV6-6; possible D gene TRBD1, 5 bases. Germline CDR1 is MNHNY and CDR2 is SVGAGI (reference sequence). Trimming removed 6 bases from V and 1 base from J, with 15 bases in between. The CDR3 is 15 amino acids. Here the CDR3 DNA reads TGTGCCAGCAGCATCCCAGGGCAGGGGAACACTGAAGCTTTCTTT. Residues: CASSIPGQGNTEAFF.

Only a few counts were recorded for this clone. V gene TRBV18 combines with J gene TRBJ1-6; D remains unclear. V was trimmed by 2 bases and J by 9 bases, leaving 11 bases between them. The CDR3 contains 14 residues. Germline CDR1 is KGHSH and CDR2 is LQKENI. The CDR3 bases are TGTGCCAGCTCACCATCCGGAGAGGGTTCACCCCTCCACTTT. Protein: CASSPSGEGSPLHF.

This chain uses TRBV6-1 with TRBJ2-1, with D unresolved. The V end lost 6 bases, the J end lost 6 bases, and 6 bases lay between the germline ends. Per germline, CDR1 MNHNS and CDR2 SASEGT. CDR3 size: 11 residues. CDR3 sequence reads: CASRAFNEQFF. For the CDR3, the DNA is TGTGCCAGCAGGGCCTTCAATGAGCAGTTCTTC.

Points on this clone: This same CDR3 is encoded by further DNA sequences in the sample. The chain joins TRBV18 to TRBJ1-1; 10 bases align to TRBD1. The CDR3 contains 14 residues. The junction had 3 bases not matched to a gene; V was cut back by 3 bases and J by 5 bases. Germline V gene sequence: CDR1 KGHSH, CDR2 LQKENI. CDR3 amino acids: CASSPPGQGTEAFF. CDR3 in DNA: TGTGCCAGCTCACCCCCGGGACAGGGGACTGAAGCTTTCTTT.

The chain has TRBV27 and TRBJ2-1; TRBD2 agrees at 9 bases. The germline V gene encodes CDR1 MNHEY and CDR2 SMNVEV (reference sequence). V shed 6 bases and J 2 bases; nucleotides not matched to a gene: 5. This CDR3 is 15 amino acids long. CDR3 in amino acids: CASRSTSGPYNEQFF. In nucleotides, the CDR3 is TGTGCCAGCAGGTCGACTAGCGGTCCCTACAATGAGCAGTTCTTC.

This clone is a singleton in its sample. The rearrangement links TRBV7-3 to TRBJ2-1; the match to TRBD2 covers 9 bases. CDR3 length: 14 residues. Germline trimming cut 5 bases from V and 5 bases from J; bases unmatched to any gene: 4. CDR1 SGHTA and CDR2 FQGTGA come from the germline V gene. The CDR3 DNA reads TGTGCCAGCAGCCTAGCGGGAATGGACAATGAGCAGTTCTTC. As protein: CASSLAGMDNEQFF. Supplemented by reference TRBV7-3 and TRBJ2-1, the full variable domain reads GAGVSQTPSNKVTEKGKYVELRCDPISGHTALYWYRQSLGQGPEFLIYFQGTGAADDSGLPNDRFFAVRPEGSVSTLKIQRTERGDSAVYLCASSLAGMDNEQFFGPGTRLTVL.

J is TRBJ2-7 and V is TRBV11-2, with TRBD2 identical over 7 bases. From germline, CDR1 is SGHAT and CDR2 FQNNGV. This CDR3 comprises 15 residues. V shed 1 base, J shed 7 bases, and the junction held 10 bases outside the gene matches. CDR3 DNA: TGTGCCAGCAGCTTAGCCGGGACTACGCAGGGAGAGCAGTACTTC. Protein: CASSLAGTTQGEQYF.

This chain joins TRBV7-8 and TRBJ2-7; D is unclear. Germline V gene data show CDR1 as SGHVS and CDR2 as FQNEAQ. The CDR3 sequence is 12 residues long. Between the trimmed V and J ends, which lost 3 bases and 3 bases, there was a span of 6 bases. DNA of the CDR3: TGTGCCAGCAGCTTCGACTTCTACGAGCAGTACTTC. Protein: CASSFDFYEQYF.

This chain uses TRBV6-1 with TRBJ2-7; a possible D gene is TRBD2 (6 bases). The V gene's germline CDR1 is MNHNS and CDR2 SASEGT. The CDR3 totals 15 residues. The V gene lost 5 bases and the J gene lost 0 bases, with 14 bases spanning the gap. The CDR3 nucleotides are TGTGCCAGCAGTTCCGCAGGGAGGCGCTCCTACGAGCAGTACTTC. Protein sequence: CASSSAGRRSYEQYF.

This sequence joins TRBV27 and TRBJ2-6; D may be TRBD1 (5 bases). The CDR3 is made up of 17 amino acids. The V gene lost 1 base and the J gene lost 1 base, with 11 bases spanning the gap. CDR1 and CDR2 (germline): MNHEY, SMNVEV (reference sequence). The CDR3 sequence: CASSLFGAGSGANVLTF. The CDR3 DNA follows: TGTGCCAGCAGTTTATTTGGGGCCGGGTCTGGGGCCAACGTCCTGACTTTC.

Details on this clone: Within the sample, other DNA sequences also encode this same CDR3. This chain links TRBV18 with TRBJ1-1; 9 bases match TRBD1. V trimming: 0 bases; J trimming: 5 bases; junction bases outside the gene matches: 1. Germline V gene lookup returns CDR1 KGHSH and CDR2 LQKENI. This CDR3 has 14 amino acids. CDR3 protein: CASSPPGQGTEAFF. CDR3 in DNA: TGTGCCAGCTCACCACCGGGACAGGGAACTGAAGCTTTCTTT.

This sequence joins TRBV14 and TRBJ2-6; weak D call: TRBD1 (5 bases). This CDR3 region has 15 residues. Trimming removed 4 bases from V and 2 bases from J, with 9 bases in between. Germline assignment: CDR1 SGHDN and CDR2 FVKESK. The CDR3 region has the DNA TGTGCCAGCAGCCTCAGGGCACCTGGGGCCAACGTCCTGACTTTC. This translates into CASSLRAPGANVLTF.

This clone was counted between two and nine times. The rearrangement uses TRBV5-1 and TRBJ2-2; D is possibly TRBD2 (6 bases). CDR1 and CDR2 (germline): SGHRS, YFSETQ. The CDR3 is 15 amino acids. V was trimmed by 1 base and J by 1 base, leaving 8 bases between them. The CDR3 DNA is TGCGCCAGCAGCTTGAACGGGAGGAACACCGGGGAGCTGTTTTTT. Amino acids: CASSLNGRNTGELFF.

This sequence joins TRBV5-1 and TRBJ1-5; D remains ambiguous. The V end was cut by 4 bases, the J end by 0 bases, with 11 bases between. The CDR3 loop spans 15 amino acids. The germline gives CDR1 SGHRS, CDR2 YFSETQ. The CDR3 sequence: CASSPGGPSNQPQHF. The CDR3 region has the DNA TGCGCCAGCAGCCCCGGCGGTCCTAGCAATCAGCCCCAGCATTTT.

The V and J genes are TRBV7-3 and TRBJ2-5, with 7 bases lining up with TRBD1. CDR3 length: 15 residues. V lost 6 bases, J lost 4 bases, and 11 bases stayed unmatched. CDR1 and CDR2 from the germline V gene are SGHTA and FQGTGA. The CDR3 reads CASSKTGPEGETQYF. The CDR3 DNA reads TGTGCCAGCAGTAAGACAGGGCCAGAGGGAGAGACCCAGTACTTC.

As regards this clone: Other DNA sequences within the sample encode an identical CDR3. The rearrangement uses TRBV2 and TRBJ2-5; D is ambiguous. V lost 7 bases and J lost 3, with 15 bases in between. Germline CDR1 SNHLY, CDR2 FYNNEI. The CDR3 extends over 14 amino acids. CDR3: CASTGLAIEETQYF. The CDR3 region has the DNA TGTGCCAGCACCGGTCTCGCTATAGAAGAGACCCAGTACTTC.

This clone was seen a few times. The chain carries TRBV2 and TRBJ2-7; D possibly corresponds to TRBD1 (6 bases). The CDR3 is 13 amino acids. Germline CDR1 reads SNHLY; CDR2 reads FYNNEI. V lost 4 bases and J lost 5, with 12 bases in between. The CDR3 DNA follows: TGTGCCAGCAGTGGGACAGTGGAGGACGAGCAGTACTTC. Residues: CASSGTVEDEQYF.

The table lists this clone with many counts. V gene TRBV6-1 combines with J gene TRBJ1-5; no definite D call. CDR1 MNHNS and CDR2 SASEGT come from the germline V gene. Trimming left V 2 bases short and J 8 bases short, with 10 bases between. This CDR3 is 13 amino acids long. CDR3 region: CASSENEGKPQHF. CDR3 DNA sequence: TGTGCCAGCAGTGAAAACGAGGGCAAGCCCCAGCATTTT.

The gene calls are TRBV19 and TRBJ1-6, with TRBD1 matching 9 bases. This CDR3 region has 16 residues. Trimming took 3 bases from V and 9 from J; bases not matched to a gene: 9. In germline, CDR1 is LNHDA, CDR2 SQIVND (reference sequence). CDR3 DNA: TGTGCCAGTAGTATTCGACAGGGGGATATGGGTTCACCCCTCCACTTT. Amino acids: CASSIRQGDMGSPLHF.

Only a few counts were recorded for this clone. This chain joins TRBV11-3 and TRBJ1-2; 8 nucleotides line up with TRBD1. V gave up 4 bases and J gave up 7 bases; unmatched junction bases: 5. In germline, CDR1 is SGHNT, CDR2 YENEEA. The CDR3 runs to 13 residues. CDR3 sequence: CASSSDREGGYTF. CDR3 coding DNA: TGTGCCAGCAGCTCGGACAGGGAAGGTGGCTACACCTTC.

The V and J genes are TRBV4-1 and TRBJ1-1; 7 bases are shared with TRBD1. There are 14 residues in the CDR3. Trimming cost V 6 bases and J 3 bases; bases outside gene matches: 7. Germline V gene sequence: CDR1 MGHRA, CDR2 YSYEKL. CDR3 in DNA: TGCGCCAGCAGACCTTCGACAGGGTACACTGAAGCTTTCTTT. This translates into CASRPSTGYTEAFF.